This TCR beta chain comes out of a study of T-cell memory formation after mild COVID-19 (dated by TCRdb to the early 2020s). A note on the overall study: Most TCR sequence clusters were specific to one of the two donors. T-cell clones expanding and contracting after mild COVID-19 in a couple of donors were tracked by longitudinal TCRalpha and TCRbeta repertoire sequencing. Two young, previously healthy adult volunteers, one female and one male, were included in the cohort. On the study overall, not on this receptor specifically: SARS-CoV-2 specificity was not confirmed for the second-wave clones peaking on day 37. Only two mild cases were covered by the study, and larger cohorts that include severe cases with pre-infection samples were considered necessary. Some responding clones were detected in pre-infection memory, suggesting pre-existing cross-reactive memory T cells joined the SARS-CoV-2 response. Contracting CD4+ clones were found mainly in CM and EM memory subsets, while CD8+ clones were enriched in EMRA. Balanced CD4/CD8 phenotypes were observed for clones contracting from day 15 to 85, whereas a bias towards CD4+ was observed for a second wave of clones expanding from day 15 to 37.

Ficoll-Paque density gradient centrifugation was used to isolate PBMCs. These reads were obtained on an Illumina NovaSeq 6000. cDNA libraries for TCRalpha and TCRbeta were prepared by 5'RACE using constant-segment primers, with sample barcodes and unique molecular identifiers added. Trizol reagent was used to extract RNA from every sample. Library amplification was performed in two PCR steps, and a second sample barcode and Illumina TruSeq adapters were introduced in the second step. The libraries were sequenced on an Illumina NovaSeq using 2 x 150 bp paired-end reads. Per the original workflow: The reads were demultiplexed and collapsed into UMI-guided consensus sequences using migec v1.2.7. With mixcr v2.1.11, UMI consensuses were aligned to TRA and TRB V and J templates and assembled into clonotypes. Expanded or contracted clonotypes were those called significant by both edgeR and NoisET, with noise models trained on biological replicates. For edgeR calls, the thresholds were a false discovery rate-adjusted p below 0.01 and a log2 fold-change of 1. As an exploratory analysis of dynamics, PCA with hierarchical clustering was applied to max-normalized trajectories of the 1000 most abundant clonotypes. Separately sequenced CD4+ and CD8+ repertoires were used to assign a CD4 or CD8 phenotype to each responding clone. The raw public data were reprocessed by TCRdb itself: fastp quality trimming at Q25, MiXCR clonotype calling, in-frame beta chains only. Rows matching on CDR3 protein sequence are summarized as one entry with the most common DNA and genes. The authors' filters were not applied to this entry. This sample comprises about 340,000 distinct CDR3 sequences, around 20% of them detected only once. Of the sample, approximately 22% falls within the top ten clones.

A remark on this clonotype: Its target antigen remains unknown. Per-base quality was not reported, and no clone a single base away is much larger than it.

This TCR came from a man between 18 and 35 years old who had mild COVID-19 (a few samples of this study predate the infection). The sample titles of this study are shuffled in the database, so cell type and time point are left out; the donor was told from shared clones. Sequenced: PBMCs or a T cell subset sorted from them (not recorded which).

The nucleotide sequence is TGCGCCAGCAGGGGGGCCGGGTCCTACGAGCAGTACTTC. The encoded protein is CASRGAGSYEQYF. Recombination joined TRBV5-1 with TRBJ2-7, with TRBD1 tentatively as D gene (6 bases match). The germline V gene supplies CDR1 SGHRS and CDR2 YFSETQ. Trimming removed 5 bases from V and 1 base from J, leaving 10 bases between the germline ends. Inclusive of the bounding cysteine and phenylalanine, the CDR3 is 13 residues long. The sequence is cut down to CDR3 DNA, 39 bases in frame from base 1.